Following are 18 T cell receptor beta chains from one sample sequenced in a study of T cell clonotyping in hematopoietic cell transplantation. Measured with immunoSEQ multiplex PCR; TCRdb has only the in-frame clones, and not every one. The table shows 12,000 to 15,000 clones, with around 97% occurring only once. The sequences come from peripheral blood mononuclear cells, collected 30 days after allogeneic stem cell transplant. These receptor sequences come from a female patient in her forties or fifties who had an allogeneic stem cell transplant from an unrelated donor, so T cells may come from the graft donor. Some clones in this sample may be carry-over from other donors' samples.

The V gene is TRBV2, the J gene TRBJ2-5; possible D gene TRBD2, 6 bases. Germline assignment: CDR1 SNHLY and CDR2 FYNNEI. V was pared by 8 bases and J by 5 bases, with 12 bases between. This CDR3 region has 12 residues. This CDR3 is CASGDFKETQYF. The CDR3 coding sequence is TGTGCCAGCGGGGACTTTAAGGAGACCCAGTACTTC.

The chain employs TRBV4-2 and TRBJ1-1; 7 nucleotides align to TRBD1. V shed 4 bases, J shed 0 bases, and the junction held 5 bases outside the gene matches. From germline, CDR1 is LGHNA and CDR2 YNFKEQ. The CDR3 sequence is 15 residues long. This chain's CDR3 is CASSLGQALNTEAFF. The CDR3, as DNA: TGTGCCAGCAGCCTCGGACAGGCCTTGAACACTGAAGCTTTCTTT.

This chain joins TRBV30 and TRBJ2-7; TRBD1 matches 8 bases. Losses at the gene ends were 2 bases for V and 0 bases for J; bases not matched to a gene: 9. Looked up from germline, CDR1 is GTSNPN and CDR2 is SVGIG (reference sequence). This CDR3 contains 16 residues. The CDR3 reads CAWSPGQGGISYEQYF. The CDR3 DNA is TGTGCCTGGAGTCCCGGACAGGGCGGGATCTCCTACGAGCAGTACTTC.

The chain has TRBV30 and TRBJ2-7; D not certain. This CDR3 spans 14 amino acids. Germline values: CDR1 GTSNPN, CDR2 SVGIG (reference sequence). Trimming cost V 3 bases and J 0 bases, with 12 bases left between them. In nucleotides, the CDR3 is TGTGCCTGGAGAGTTTGGCAGAGCTCCTACGAGCAGTACTTC. Protein sequence: CAWRVWQSSYEQYF.

The J gene is TRBJ1-2, the V gene TRBV6-1, with D tentatively TRBD1 (6 bases). The CDR3 covers 13 residues. Germline-derived CDR1 and CDR2 are MNHNS and SASEGT. Deletions cut 6 bases from V and 10 bases from J, with 18 bases between. CDR3 amino acids: CASSLLGQNSYTF. CDR3 DNA: TGTGCCAGCAGCCTACTTGGACAGAATTCCTACACCTTC.

J is TRBJ1-2 and V is TRBV7-9, with D unresolved. Trimming removed 7 bases at V and 4 bases at J, with 10 bases between. This CDR3 contains 12 residues. Germline lookup yields CDR1 SEHNR and CDR2 FQNEAQ (reference sequence). The CDR3 sequence: CASTLVGYGYTF. The CDR3 DNA reads as TGTGCCAGCACCCTAGTCGGCTATGGCTACACCTTC.

The J gene is TRBJ1-4, the V gene TRBV5-6, with a tentative D call TRBD1 (6 bases). This CDR3 has 15 amino acids. Germline V lookup: CDR1 SGHDT, CDR2 YYEEEE. V lost 4 bases, J lost 7 bases, and 17 bases lay in between. The CDR3 protein is CASSPFRDTREKLFF. The CDR3 DNA reads TGTGCCAGCAGCCCTTTTCGGGACACCCGTGAAAAACTGTTTTTT.

This rearrangement joins TRBV7-8 to TRBJ2-3; tentatively, D is TRBD1 (6 bases). In germline, CDR1 is SGHVS, CDR2 FQNEAQ. There are 17 residues in the CDR3. Trimming shortened V by 3 bases and J by 0 bases, and 16 bases separated the two germline ends. CDR3 region: CASSLYQGQFSTDTQYF. The CDR3 coding sequence is TGTGCCAGCAGCTTGTACCAGGGACAATTTAGCACAGATACGCAGTATTTT.

This chain links TRBV7-9 with TRBJ1-2; D possibly corresponds to TRBD1 (5 bases). The CDR3 extends over 14 amino acids. Trimming cost V 5 bases and J 6 bases, with 16 bases left between them. CDR1 is SEHNR, CDR2 FQNEAQ, per germline (reference sequence). CDR3 residues: CASSPRQWGDGYTF. In DNA form, the CDR3 reads TGTGCCAGCAGCCCTAGACAGTGGGGGGATGGCTACACCTTC.

The V gene is TRBV7-9, the J gene TRBJ1-1; D is unresolved. V lost 1 base and J 4 bases, leaving 7 bases between the germline ends. Per germline, CDR1 SEHNR and CDR2 FQNEAQ (reference sequence). This CDR3 has 13 residues. The CDR3: CASSLGSSTEAFF. The CDR3 nucleotides are TGTGCCAGCAGCTTAGGGTCAAGCACTGAAGCTTTCTTT.

The chain recombines TRBV7-2 with TRBJ2-5, with 7 bases lining up with TRBD1. There are 14 residues in the CDR3. The V segment lost 2 bases and the J segment 4 bases; nucleotides outside the gene matches: 4. Germline CDR1 is SGHTA and CDR2 is FQGNSA. CDR3 protein: CASSLRGQVETQYF. CDR3 nucleotide sequence: TGTGCCAGCAGCTTAAGGGGGCAAGTAGAGACCCAGTACTTC.

This clone occurred once. The chain combines TRBV29-1 with TRBJ1-1; tentative D call: TRBD1 (5 bases). The CDR3 consists of 14 residues. CDR1 and CDR2 from the germline V gene are SQVTM and ANQGSEA. The ends were cut back, 4 bases at V and 1 base at J, with 13 bases in the middle. Here the CDR3 DNA reads TGCAGCGTTGCTCCTAGGGGCACGAACACTGAAGCTTTCTTT. This sequence encodes CSVAPRGTNTEAFF. Together with reference TRBV29-1 and TRBJ1-1, the CDR3 gives the full variable domain: SAVISQKPSRDICQRGTSLTIQCQVDSQVTMMFWYRQQPGQSLTLIATANQGSEATYESGFVIDKFPISRPNLTFSTLTVSNMSPEDSSIYLCSVAPRGTNTEAFFGQGTRLTVV.

V and J are TRBV9 and TRBJ1-2; D ambiguous. Germline CDR1 is SGDLS and CDR2 is YYNGEE. This CDR3 has 15 amino acids. V was trimmed by 3 bases and J by 6 bases, leaving 18 bases between them. The DNA of the CDR3 is TGTGCCAGCAGCGCGAAAGGGTCGAAAAATAATGGCTACACCTTC. Its protein product is CASSAKGSKNNGYTF.

The chain links TRBV5-6 to TRBJ2-2, with D perhaps matching TRBD1 (8 bases). The CDR3 covers 17 residues. V lost 0 bases to trimming and J lost 1 base, with 13 bases between them. Germline CDR1 is SGHDT and CDR2 is YYEEEE. CDR3: CASSLEGGTGNTGELFF. The CDR3 coding sequence is TGTGCCAGCAGCTTGGAGGGAGGGACAGGGAACACCGGGGAGCTGTTTTTT.

This chain links TRBV6-5 with TRBJ2-7, with TRBD1 as a possible D gene (6 bases). This CDR3 has 14 amino acids. Germline values: CDR1 MNHEY, CDR2 SVGAGI. Trimming removed 6 bases at V and 1 base at J, with 13 bases between. The DNA of the CDR3 is TGTGCCAGCAGCCTCAGGGGAGAGTCCTACGAGCAGTACTTC. Translating gives CASSLRGESYEQYF.

The rearrangement joins TRBV9 to TRBJ2-7; 8 bases align to TRBD2. This CDR3 comprises 15 residues. J was trimmed by 1 base and V by 4 bases; bases with no gene match: 7. The germline gives CDR1 SGDLS, CDR2 YYNGEE. The CDR3 here is CASSHGRGGSYEQYF. The DNA of the CDR3 is TGTGCCAGCAGCCATGGTCGGGGGGGATCCTACGAGCAGTACTTC.

For this clone: The junction does not match germline at one end; this may be a read error. The V gene is TRBV29-1, the J gene TRBJ1-2; D call uncertain. Germline assignment: CDR1 SQVTM and CDR2 ANQGSEA. The CDR3 runs 11 residues. The CDR3 spells CSVESRQTFAF. In nucleotides, the CDR3 is TGCAGCGTTGAAAGTCGGCAGACATTCGCCTTC.

The gene calls are TRBV4-1 and TRBJ2-5; 7 bases are shared with TRBD1. CDR1 is MGHRA, CDR2 YSYEKL, per germline. This CDR3 region has 15 residues. The V segment lost 3 bases and the J segment 5 bases; nucleotides outside the gene matches: 9. The CDR3 loop is CASSQVGTVVETQYF. The CDR3 region has the DNA TGCGCCAGCAGCCAGGTGGGGACAGTCGTCGAGACCCAGTACTTC.